The source of this T cell receptor (beta chain) is a study of cytotoxic CD8 clonotypes in ibrutinib-treated CLL (dated by TCRdb to about 2021). For the study in its entirety: The cohort included approximately 15 treatment-naive and approximately twelve relapsed/refractory patients; about 18 were IGHV unmutated. Cryopreserved peripheral blood mononuclear cells were collected before treatment, at response, and at either disease progression or sustained remission. Partial responses were observed in about 24 patients and complete responses in 2; after a median follow-up of 68 months, remission was maintained in roughly 14 patients and progression was observed in roughly 12. Response samples were taken after a median of approximately a year on treatment, ranging from about 6 to 40 months. Every remission and progressive disease sample was obtained while ibrutinib was still being received by the patients. Samples averaged about 260,000 productive templates and 94,082 productive rearrangements. Longitudinal samples were obtainable from about 30% of the roughly 90 participants in the trial. What the study reported, not specific to this receptor: An increase in clonality was observed at ibrutinib response, with clonality remaining stable during sustained remission and falling back toward baseline at progression. Sampling times were not matched between sustained-remission and progressing patients, and lymph node repertoires were not studied. Public clonotypes were rare and either shrank or stayed stable during treatment, and the rise in clonality at ibrutinib response reflected expansion of private clonotypes. Baseline clonality was found to be higher than that of age-matched healthy donors and was strongly correlated with circulating CD8+ T-cell counts.

For TCR beta library preparation, about 2.2 micrograms of genomic DNA were extracted from the cryopreserved PBMCs. High-throughput TCR beta sequencing was performed on longitudinal blood samples from CLL patients receiving ibrutinib monotherapy. The patients were enrolled in a single-center, open-label phase 2 trial of ibrutinib monotherapy. A MiSeq instrument was used for deep resolution sequencing, which targeted depths ranging from 1 in 1 million up to 1 in 200,000 T cells, with coverage averaging 10x for each clonotype. The immunoSEQ hsTCRB Kit was used to generate the TCR beta libraries. For the original study's pipeline: ImmunoSEQ Data Assistant and ImmunoSEQ Analyzer were used for data analysis, and V, D and J genes were assigned according to IMGT definitions. Clonality, which ranges from 0 to 1, was calculated by subtracting the normalized Shannon entropy of productive rearrangement frequencies from one. Public clonotype analysis was restricted to overrepresented clonotypes comprising at least 0.05% of each patient's repertoire. Roughly 13 repertoires from age-matched healthy donors, obtained from immuneACCESS, served as clonality controls. TCRdb limited this immuneACCESS table to in-frame rearrangements with V and J called. A share of clones is missing; checked studies link under half to unresolved V genes, and the rest is unexplained. V and J calls and clone size are as listed in that table; D and trimming were resolved from the DNA. The sample table contains about 140,000 clones; only one count was recorded for 65% to 85% of them. The ten top clones hold roughly 7.6% of the sample.

A remark on this clone: This clone's antigen is unknown. No base quality values were provided; no much bigger clone lies one nucleotide off.

This receptor was obtained from a human donor with chronic lymphocytic leukemia. The material was PBMCs, obtained after 36 months of ibrutinib treatment.

The CDR3 is CASSPLRRYEQYF. The nucleotide sequence is given as TGTGCCAGCTCACCATTACGGCGATACGAGCAGTACTTC. This receptor chain uses TRBV18 and TRBJ2-7, with the D gene too uncertain to name. V drops 2 bases and J drops 4 bases, leaving 9 bases in between. The germline V gene sets CDR1 to KGHSH and CDR2 to LQKENI. The CDR3 runs 13 residues from the cysteine to the phenylalanine. Here the CDR3 DNA is all that survives: 39 bases in frame from base 1.